Listed here are 11 T cell receptor beta chains from one sample, sequenced in a study of T cell changes during pregnancy in multiple sclerosis. Data came from immunoSEQ multiplex PCR; TCRdb stores just in-frame clones and leaves some out. Here the sample spans 80,000 to 100,000 clones, 80% to 95% being singletons. This material consisted of peripheral blood, taken after pregnancy. Receptor source: a female donor with multiple sclerosis, enrolled in a pregnancy study.

The chain is built from TRBV28 and TRBJ1-2; TRBD1 might be the D (6 bases). V was trimmed by 5 bases and J by 4 bases, leaving 14 bases between them. This CDR3 has 14 amino acids. Germline V gene sequence: CDR1 MDHEN, CDR2 SYDVKM. Here the CDR3 reads CASSMSRGGYGYTF. The CDR3 nucleotides are TGTGCCAGCAGTATGTCAAGGGGGGGCTATGGCTACACCTTC.

The CDR3 region has the DNA TGTGCCAGCACCGGGACTAGCGGGTACAATGAGCAGTTCTTC. This codes for CASTGTSGYNEQFF. The rearrangement uses TRBV7-9 and TRBJ2-1, with TRBD2 identical over 12 bases. The CDR3 length is 14 residues. The germline CDR1 and CDR2 sequences are SEHNR and FQNEAQ (reference sequence). The J segment lost 4 bases and the V segment lost 7 bases, leaving 2 bases of the junction unmatched. The full variable domain, with the rest looked up from reference TRBV7-9 and TRBJ2-1, is DTGVSQNPRHKITKRGQNVTFRCDPISEHNRLYWYRQTLGQGPEFLTYFQNEAQLEKSRLLSDRFSAERPKGSFSTLEIQRTEQGDSAMYLCASTGTSGYNEQFFGPGTRLTVL.

J is TRBJ2-5 and V is TRBV2, with 8 bases identical to TRBD2. The CDR3 is made up of 14 amino acids. V lost 5 bases to trimming and J lost 0 bases; unmatched junction nucleotides: 2. CDR1 and CDR2 (germline): SNHLY, FYNNEI. For the CDR3, the DNA is TGTGCCAGCAGTTTACTAGCGGACCAAGAGACCCAGTACTTC. It specifies CASSLLADQETQYF.

The chain's CDR3 is CASSYGAGKRADTQYF. CDR3 DNA: TGTGCCAGCAGTTACGGAGCGGGAAAAAGGGCAGATACGCAGTATTTT. The chain joins TRBV6-6 to TRBJ2-3, with 7 bases matching TRBD2. Trimming took 2 bases from V and 4 from J; bases not matched to a gene: 9. Germline CDR1 MNHNY, CDR2 SVGAGI (reference sequence). This CDR3 region has 16 residues.

V gene TRBV7-9 combines with J gene TRBJ2-5; TRBD1 agrees at 9 bases. Unmatched junction bases numbered 2, after V lost 8 bases and J lost 4 bases. There are 12 residues in the CDR3. CDR1 is SEHNR and CDR2 is FQNEAQ in the germline V gene (reference sequence). The CDR3 is CASLDRGETQYF. In DNA, the CDR3 is TGTGCCAGCCTGGACAGGGGAGAGACCCAGTACTTC.

This chain links TRBV19 with TRBJ2-2; possible D gene TRBD1, 6 bases. This CDR3 spans 13 amino acids. Trimming took 7 bases from V and 7 from J, leaving 13 bases between them. CDR1 is LNHDA and CDR2 is SQIVND in the germline V gene (reference sequence). The CDR3 DNA follows: TGTGCCAGTACCCTGACCAGGGGCGGGGAGCTGTTTTTT. Amino acids: CASTLTRGGELFF.

This clone was picked up one time. This sequence joins TRBV2 and TRBJ1-1, with D perhaps TRBD1 (5 bases). Germline loops: CDR1 SNHLY, CDR2 FYNNEI. This CDR3 has 12 amino acids. V lost 6 bases to trimming and J lost 8 bases, with 13 bases between them. CDR3 loop: CASRRLGVEAFF. Here the CDR3 DNA reads TGTGCCAGCAGACGATTAGGGGTAGAAGCTTTCTTT. Full variable domain (remainder filled in from reference TRBV2 and TRBJ1-1): EPEVTQTPSHQVTQMGQEVILRCVPISNHLYFYWYRQILGQKVEFLVSFYNNEISEKSEIFDDQFSVERPDGSNFTLKIRSTKLEDSAMYFCASRRLGVEAFFGQGTRLTVV.

V usage is TRBV5-1 and J usage is TRBJ2-6, with 7 bases matching TRBD1. The CDR3 covers 19 residues. Germline V gives CDR1 SGHRS, CDR2 YFSETQ. V gave up 5 bases and J gave up 0 bases; unmatched junction bases: 14. CDR3 amino acids: CASSRQGRSRYSGANVLTF. CDR3 nucleotide sequence: TGCGCCAGCAGTAGACAGGGTCGAAGTAGGTACTCTGGGGCCAACGTCCTGACTTTC.

The chain has TRBV29-1 and TRBJ1-2; 10 nucleotides match TRBD1. V shed 6 bases, J shed 8 bases, and the junction held 9 bases outside the gene matches. CDR1 SQVTM and CDR2 ANQGSEA come from the germline V gene. This CDR3 region has 13 residues. CDR3: CSVPHGTGEGYTF. The DNA for the CDR3 is TGCAGCGTCCCACACGGGACAGGGGAAGGCTACACCTTC.

The V and J genes are TRBV9 and TRBJ2-1, with TRBD2 matching over 16 bases. CDR3 size: 18 residues. Losses at the gene ends were 4 bases for V and 5 bases for J; bases not matched to a gene: 9. Germline CDR1 SGDLS, CDR2 YYNGEE. The CDR3 is CASSPGLAGGPRDNEQFF. The DNA for the CDR3 is TGTGCCAGCAGCCCGGGACTAGCGGGAGGGCCGCGGGACAATGAGCAGTTCTTC.

The gene calls are TRBV10-1 and TRBJ2-1; 8 positions match TRBD1. The germline gives CDR1 WNHNN, CDR2 SYGVQD (reference sequence). This CDR3 is 15 amino acids long. V lost 7 bases and J lost 6; bases outside the gene matches: 11. CDR3 in DNA: TGCGCCAGCACCGGGACGGCCAGGGGGCCCAATGAGCAGTTCTTC. Protein product: CASTGTARGPNEQFF.